This passage covers 30 T cell receptor beta chains from one sample sequenced in a study of response to subunit inactivated influenza vaccine. Via MiXCR, TCRdb re-called the RT-PCR reads, giving one row per CDR3 protein. The data hold about 780,000 distinct CDR3 sequences, with 18% observed a single time. The specimen comprised PBMCs from blood, sampled more than 4 days after vaccination. These receptor sequences come from a man aged 50 to 60 who received an inactivated influenza vaccine.

This clonotype has only a few counts. The chain employs TRBV27 and TRBJ2-1, with 7 positions matching TRBD1. The V gene's germline CDR1 is MNHEY and CDR2 SMNVEV (reference sequence). The trim removed 7 bases at V and 3 bases at J, leaving 9 bases unmatched. The CDR3 contains 15 residues. CDR3 bases: TGTGCCAGCACCAATCGCTACAGGGGCTACAATGAGCAGTTCTTC. It encodes CASTNRYRGYNEQFF.

The rearrangement uses TRBV6-1 and TRBJ2-5; the match to TRBD1 covers 8 bases. CDR1 and CDR2 (germline): MNHNS, SASEGT. The CDR3 has 15 amino acids. The trim removed 7 bases at V and 4 bases at J, leaving 11 bases unmatched. The DNA of the CDR3 is TGTGCCAGCAAGCCCGGACAGGGCAGAGGAGAGACCCAGTACTTC. Its protein is CASKPGQGRGETQYF.

The table lists this clonotype with many counts. The chain employs TRBV24-1 and TRBJ2-1, with 7 bases matching TRBD1. Germline V gene sequence: CDR1 KGHDR, CDR2 SFDVKD. The CDR3 covers 13 residues. The V and J ends lost 6 bases and 9 bases, in that order; junction bases with no gene match: 7. The CDR3 loop is CATSMTGSIEQFF. The CDR3 nucleotides are TGTGCCACCAGTATGACAGGGTCTATTGAGCAGTTCTTC.

The genes are TRBV28 and TRBJ2-7; 10 nucleotides align to TRBD2. V was pared by 9 bases and J by 4 bases, with 12 bases of the junction left unmatched. Germline V CDR1 and CDR2: MDHEN, SYDVKM. This CDR3 is built from 15 residues. The DNA for the CDR3 is TGTGCCAGTAAGCGGGGGACTAGCGCTTTTTACGAGCAGTACTTC. Its protein product is CASKRGTSAFYEQYF.

This chain joins TRBV3-1 and TRBJ2-2, with a possible D match to TRBD1 (6 bases). Trimming shortened V by 4 bases and J by 8 bases, and 14 bases separated the two germline ends. This CDR3 comprises 14 residues. Germline CDR1 LGHDT, CDR2 YNNKEL (reference sequence). Written as DNA, the CDR3 is TGTGCCAGCAGCCCACGCCGGACAGCTGGGGAGCTGTTTTTT. The encoded protein is CASSPRRTAGELFF.

The chain couples TRBV9 to TRBJ2-1; TRBD1 matches at 7 bases. The CDR3 has 16 residues. Trimming removed 1 base from V and 12 bases from J; junction bases left unmatched: 16. Germline CDR1 SGDLS, CDR2 YYNGEE. CDR3 sequence reads: CASSVTPETGRQGQFF. CDR3 in DNA: TGTGCCAGCAGCGTAACCCCAGAGACAGGGCGACAGGGGCAGTTCTTC.

This clonotype was detected many times. The V gene is TRBV7-2, the J gene TRBJ2-7; TRBD1 is a possible D gene (6 bases). This CDR3 contains 14 residues. V dropped 5 bases and J dropped 2 bases, with 13 bases sitting between them. Germline loops: CDR1 SGHTA, CDR2 FQGNSA. CDR3 sequence: CASSKDSGAYEQYF. CDR3 sequence (DNA): TGTGCCAGCAGCAAGGACAGTGGGGCCTACGAGCAGTACTTC.

The gene calls are TRBV20-1 and TRBJ2-5, with 7 nucleotides matching TRBD2. Germline CDR1 reads DFQATT; CDR2 reads SNEGSKA (reference sequence). The CDR3 is made up of 15 amino acids. Trimming at V came to 2 bases and at J to 8 bases, leaving 14 bases not matched to a gene. The CDR3 region is CSARPPGLQHLTQYF. The CDR3 nucleotides are TGCAGTGCTAGACCCCCGGGACTACAGCATTTAACCCAGTACTTC.

The chain is built from TRBV4-2 and TRBJ2-3, with D tentatively TRBD1 or TRBD2 (5 bases each). CDR1 and CDR2 from the germline V gene are LGHNA and YNFKEQ. This CDR3 spans 15 amino acids. V lost 1 base to trimming and J lost 1 base, with 9 bases between them. CDR3 coding DNA: TGTGCCAGCAGCCAAGGGGACCGTCGCACAGATACGCAGTATTTT. It translates to CASSQGDRRTDTQYF.

This clonotype was seen many times. The J gene is TRBJ2-2, the V gene TRBV7-2, with 12 bases that match TRBD2. The CDR3 runs to 17 residues. V shed 4 bases, J shed 7 bases, and the junction held 10 bases outside the gene matches. Germline V gene data show CDR1 as SGHTA and CDR2 as FQGNSA. The CDR3 sequence is CASSSLPSGRAGGELFF. CDR3 in DNA: TGTGCCAGCAGCTCCTTACCTAGCGGGAGGGCCGGCGGGGAGCTGTTTTTT.

The V and J genes are TRBV10-3 and TRBJ2-5; 10 bases are a match to TRBD1. V lost 9 bases and J lost 4; bases outside the gene matches: 11. CDR3 length equals 15 residues. Germline lookup yields CDR1 ENHRY and CDR2 SYGVKD. The CDR3 nucleotides read TGTGCCATAAACCTAGGACAGGGGGGAATAGAGACCCAGTACTTC. The encoded protein is CAINLGQGGIETQYF.

The CDR3 bases are TGTGCCAGCAGCCCTAGCGGGAGAACGCAGTTCTTC. Encoded protein: CASSPSGRTQFF. This sequence joins TRBV14 and TRBJ2-1; 10 bases agree with TRBD2. The CDR3 spans 12 residues. In germline, CDR1 is SGHDN, CDR2 FVKESK. V shed 4 bases, J shed 12 bases, and the junction held 3 bases outside the gene matches.

This clonotype has only a few counts. The rearrangement uses TRBV10-3 and TRBJ2-2; TRBD2 matches 9 bases. The ends lost 7 bases at V and 3 bases at J; junction bases unmatched: 3. From germline, CDR1 is ENHRY and CDR2 SYGVKD. The CDR3 runs 14 residues. The CDR3 nucleotides are TGTGCCATCAAGAAGCGGGGGGACACCGGGGAGCTGTTTTTT. It yields the protein CAIKKRGDTGELFF.

This clonotype was seen many times. The V call is TRBV12-3 or TRBV12-4, the J call TRBJ2-3; D might be TRBD2 (6 bases). This CDR3 comprises 17 residues. Trimming left V 0 bases short and J 1 base short, with 14 bases between. CDR3 amino acids: CASSLARRGLGTDTQYF. Here the CDR3 DNA reads TGTGCCAGCAGTTTAGCGCGGCGGGGCCTTGGCACAGATACGCAGTATTTT.

The CDR3 bases are TGCAGTGCCATGTACAGGGTGGACCAGCCCCAGCATTTT. Amino acid sequence: CSAMYRVDQPQHF. V and J are TRBV20-1 and TRBJ1-5, with D perhaps TRBD1 (6 bases). CDR3 length: 13 residues. V was cut by 6 bases and J by 7 bases, with 16 bases left in between. Looked up from germline, CDR1 is DFQATT and CDR2 is SNEGSKA (reference sequence).

J is TRBJ2-4 and V is TRBV15, with TRBD1 matching over 11 bases. Trimming cost V 6 bases and J 6 bases; bases outside gene matches: 22. The CDR3 is 20 amino acids. CDR1 and CDR2 from the germline V gene are LNHNV and YYDKDF (reference sequence). CDR3 sequence: CATSALGQGDAGVARNIQYF. The CDR3 DNA follows: TGTGCCACCAGTGCCCTGGGACAGGGGGATGCGGGAGTTGCAAGAAACATTCAGTACTTC.

The CDR3 here is CASSRGYNQPQHF. CDR3 DNA sequence: TGTGCCAGCAGTCGAGGGTACAATCAGCCCCAGCATTTT. The chain has TRBV6-4 and TRBJ1-5; no firm D call. The V end was cut by 5 bases, the J end by 3 bases, with 8 bases between. This CDR3 is built from 13 residues. Looked up from germline, CDR1 is MRHNA and CDR2 is SNTAGT.

This clonotype was detected only a few times. This chain joins TRBV6-1 and TRBJ2-2, with TRBD2 matching 9 bases. The CDR3 totals 15 residues. CDR1 and CDR2 (germline): MNHNS, SASEGT. The junction had 2 bases not matched to a gene; V was cut back by 5 bases and J by 1 base. The CDR3: CASSRLAVNTGELFF. CDR3 sequence (DNA): TGTGCCAGCAGTCGACTAGCGGTGAACACCGGGGAGCTGTTTTTT.

The chain recombines TRBV5-1 with TRBJ1-1, with a tentative D call TRBD1 (6 bases). Germline CDR1 reads SGHRS; CDR2 reads YFSETQ. The CDR3 spans 11 residues. The ends were cut back, 4 bases at V and 8 bases at J, with 9 bases in the middle. CDR3 amino acids: CASSAQGEAFF. The CDR3 DNA reads as TGCGCCAGCAGCGCACAGGGAGAAGCTTTCTTT.

Details on this clonotype: A single base separates this from a much larger clone, so it may be a read error. The chain employs TRBV24-1 and TRBJ1-5, with unresolved D. The CDR3 spans 14 residues. Germline CDR1 reads KGHDR; CDR2 reads SFDVKD. The chain's CDR3 is CASSGDGTNQPQHF. The CDR3 DNA is TGTGCCTCCAGTGGTGACGGTACCAATCAGCCCCAGCATTTT.

V gene TRBV4-3 combines with J gene TRBJ1-4; D uncertain. Germline V CDR1 and CDR2: LGHNA, YSLEER. V lost 0 bases to trimming and J lost 5 bases, with 13 bases between them. This CDR3 is built from 16 residues. The CDR3 sequence: CASSQDQVRANEKLFF. The DNA of the CDR3 is TGCGCCAGCAGCCAAGATCAGGTCCGCGCGAATGAAAAACTGTTTTTT.

This sequence joins TRBV12-3 or TRBV12-4 and TRBJ2-7; D may match TRBD1 or TRBD2 (6 bases each). Trimming removed 3 bases at V and 6 bases at J, with 12 bases between. CDR3 size: 13 residues. The CDR3 nucleotides are TGTGCCAGCAGTTTCAACGAGGGGGGCGAGCAGTACTTC. This codes for CASSFNEGGEQYF.

The V gene is TRBV6-5, the J gene TRBJ1-1; D possibly corresponds to TRBD1 (5 bases). The CDR3 runs to 15 residues. Trimming pared 0 bases from V and 5 bases from J, leaving 13 bases between. Germline V lookup: CDR1 MNHEY, CDR2 SVGAGI. CDR3 bases: TGTGCCAGCAGTTACTCGGGACGGGGTCAGACTGAAGCTTTCTTT. It specifies CASSYSGRGQTEAFF.

As concerns this clonotype: A junction end diverges from the germline sequence, so it may reflect a read error. The chain is built from TRBV6-1 and TRBJ2-7; TRBD2 might be the D (5 bases). CDR1 MNHNS and CDR2 SASEGT come from the germline V gene. There are 15 residues in the CDR3. CDR3 residues: CASSQAVAGPYEQYF. The CDR3 bases are TGTGCCAGCAGTCAAGCCGTGGCGGGTCCCTACGAGCAGTACTTC.

J is TRBJ2-5 and V is TRBV6-2 or TRBV6-3, with 8 bases aligning to TRBD2. Germline assignment: CDR1 MNHEY and CDR2 SVGEGT. V dropped 0 bases and J dropped 5; count of bases not matched to a gene: 8. The CDR3 is 16 residues long. The CDR3 here is CASSYSAGGALETQYF. In nucleotides, the CDR3 is TGTGCCAGCAGTTACTCTGCCGGGGGGGCCCTCGAGACCCAGTACTTC.

This clonotype was observed a few times. This chain uses TRBV20-1 with TRBJ2-1; TRBD2 matches 9 bases. The CDR3 totals 16 residues. Per the germline V gene, CDR1 is DFQATT and CDR2 is SNEGSKA (reference sequence). V lost 0 bases, J lost 7 bases, and 10 bases stayed unmatched. DNA of the CDR3: TGCAGTGCTAGAGAGACAGGGCTAGCGGGGACAAATGAGCAGTTCTTC. Amino acids: CSARETGLAGTNEQFF.

The gene calls are TRBV5-1 and TRBJ2-2, with D hard to call. Between the trimmed V and J ends, which lost 2 bases and 0 bases, there was a span of 5 bases. The CDR3 covers 14 residues. Germline loops: CDR1 SGHRS, CDR2 YFSETQ. CDR3 nucleotide sequence: TGCGCCAGCAGCTTAATCACGAACACCGGGGAGCTGTTTTTT. It specifies CASSLITNTGELFF.

This clonotype was recorded at least ten times. One junction end disagrees with the germline gene, perhaps due to a read error. The chain links TRBV5-1 to TRBJ2-7, with TRBD2 identical over 9 bases. This CDR3 has 15 residues. Germline V lookup: CDR1 SGHRS, CDR2 YFSETQ. This chain's CDR3 is CASSQTSGSSYEQYF. The CDR3 region has the DNA TGTGCCAGCAGCCAGACTAGCGGAAGCTCCTACGAGCAGTACTTC.

The chain uses TRBV6-5 and TRBJ2-7, with a weak D call TRBD2 (5 bases). The germline gives CDR1 MNHEY, CDR2 SVGAGI. The CDR3 totals 12 residues. The V end lost 4 bases, the J end lost 12 bases, and 16 bases lay between the germline ends. CDR3 amino acids: CASSSGLTPTYF. CDR3 in DNA: TGTGCCAGCAGTTCCGGACTGACTCCAACGTACTTC.

This clonotype was observed a few times. V is TRBV12-3 or TRBV12-4 and J is TRBJ2-1; D remains unclear. The CDR3 consists of 16 residues. The V end was cut by 5 bases, the J end by 2 bases, with 16 bases between. The CDR3 DNA is TGTGCCAGCAGTCTAAACTACCCTCTAACCTACAATGAGCAGTTCTTC. Translated, it gives CASSLNYPLTYNEQFF.